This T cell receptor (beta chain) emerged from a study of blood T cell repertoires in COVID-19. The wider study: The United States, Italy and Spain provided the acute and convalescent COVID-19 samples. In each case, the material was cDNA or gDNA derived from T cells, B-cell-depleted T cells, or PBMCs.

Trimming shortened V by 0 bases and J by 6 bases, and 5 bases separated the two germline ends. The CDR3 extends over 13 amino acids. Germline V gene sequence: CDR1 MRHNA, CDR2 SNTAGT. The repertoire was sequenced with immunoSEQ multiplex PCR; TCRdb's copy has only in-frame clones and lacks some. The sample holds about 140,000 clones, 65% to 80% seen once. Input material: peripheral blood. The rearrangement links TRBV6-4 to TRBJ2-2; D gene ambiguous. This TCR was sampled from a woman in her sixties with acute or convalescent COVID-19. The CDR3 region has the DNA TGTGCCAGCAGTGACTCGAGATCCGGGGAGCTGTTTTTT. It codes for CASSDSRSGELFF.